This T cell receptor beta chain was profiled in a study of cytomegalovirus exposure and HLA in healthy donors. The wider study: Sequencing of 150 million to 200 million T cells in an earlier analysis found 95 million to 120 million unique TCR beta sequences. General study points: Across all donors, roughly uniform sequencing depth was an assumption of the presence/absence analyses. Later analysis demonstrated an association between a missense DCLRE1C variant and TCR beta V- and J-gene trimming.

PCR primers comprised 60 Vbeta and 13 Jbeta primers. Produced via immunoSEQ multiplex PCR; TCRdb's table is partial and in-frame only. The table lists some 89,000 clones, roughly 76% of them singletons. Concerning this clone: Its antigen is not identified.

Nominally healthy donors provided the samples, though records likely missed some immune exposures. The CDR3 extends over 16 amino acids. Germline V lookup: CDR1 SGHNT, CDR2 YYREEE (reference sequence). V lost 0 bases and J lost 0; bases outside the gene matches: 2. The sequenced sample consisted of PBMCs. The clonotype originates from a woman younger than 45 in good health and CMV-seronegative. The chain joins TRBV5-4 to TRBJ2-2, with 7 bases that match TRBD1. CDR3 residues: CASSLGGTANTGELFF. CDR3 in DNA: TGTGCCAGCAGCTTGGGGGGGACAGCGAACACCGGGGAGCTGTTTTTT. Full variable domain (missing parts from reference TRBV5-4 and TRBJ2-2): ETGVTQSPTHLIKTRGQQVTLRCSSQSGHNTVSWYQQALGQGPQFIFQYYREEENGRGNFPPRFSGLQFPNYSSELNVNALELDDSALYLCASSLGGTANTGELFFGEGSRLTVL.